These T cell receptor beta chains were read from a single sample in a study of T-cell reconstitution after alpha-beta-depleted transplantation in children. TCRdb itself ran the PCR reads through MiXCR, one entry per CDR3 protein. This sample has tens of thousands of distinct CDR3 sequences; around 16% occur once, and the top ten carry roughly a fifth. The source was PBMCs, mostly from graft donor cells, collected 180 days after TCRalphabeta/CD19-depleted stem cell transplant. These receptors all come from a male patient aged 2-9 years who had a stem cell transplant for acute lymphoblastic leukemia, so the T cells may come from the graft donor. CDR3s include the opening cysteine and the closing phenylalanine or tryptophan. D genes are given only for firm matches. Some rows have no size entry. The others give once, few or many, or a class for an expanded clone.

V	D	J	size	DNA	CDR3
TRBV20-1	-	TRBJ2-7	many	TGCAGTGCTAGGTCCCTCAGGACGGAGGGGGAATCCTACGAGCAGTACTTC	CSARSLRTEGESYEQYF
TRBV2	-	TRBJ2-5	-	TGTGCCAGCAGACAGTACCAAGAGACCCAGTACTTC	CASRQYQETQYF
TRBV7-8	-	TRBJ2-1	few	TGTGCCAGCACCCCGACCGCGATTAGCGATGAGCAGTTCTTC	CASTPTAISDEQFF
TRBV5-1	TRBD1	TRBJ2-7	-	TGCGCCAGCAGCCCCCGGGGACAGGGGTCATACGAGCAGTACTTC	CASSPRGQGSYEQYF
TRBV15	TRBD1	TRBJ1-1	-	TGTGCCACCAGCAAACAGGGGGACACTGAAGCTTTCTTT	CATSKQGDTEAFF
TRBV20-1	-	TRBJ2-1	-	TGCAGTTCTAGAGGCCAAGCGGCGAGCTCCTACAATGAGCAGTTCTTC	CSSRGQAASSYNEQFF
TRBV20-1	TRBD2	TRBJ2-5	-	TGCAGTGCTCTACCCATGGCGGGGGGAAACCAAGAGACCCAGTACTTC	CSALPMAGGNQETQYF
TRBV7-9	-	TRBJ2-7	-	TGTGCCAGCAGCTTAGCGGGACACTCCTACGAGCAGTACTTC	CASSLAGHSYEQYF
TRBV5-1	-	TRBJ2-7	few	TGCGCCAGCAGCTTGGCCGGACCGCGGGGCTACGAGCAGTACTTC	CASSLAGPRGYEQYF
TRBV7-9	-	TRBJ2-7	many	TGTGCCAGCAGCTTAGGGCAGGGCAGCCACGAGCAGTACTTC	CASSLGQGSHEQYF
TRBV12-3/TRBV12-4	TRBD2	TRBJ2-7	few	TGTGCCAGCAGTTTAGCTGTGTTAGCGGGGGGGTATCACGAGCAGTACTTC	CASSLAVLAGGYHEQYF
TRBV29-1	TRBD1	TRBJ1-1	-	TGCAGCGTTGTAGTGGACAGGGTGGGTGAAGCTTTCTTT	CSVVVDRVGEAFF
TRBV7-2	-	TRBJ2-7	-	TGTGCCAGCAGCTCCGCAGGGTATCGGCAGTACTTC	CASSSAGYRQYF
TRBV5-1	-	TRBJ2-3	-	TGCGCCAGCAGCGGAGATAGCACAGATACGCAGTATTTT	CASSGDSTDTQYF
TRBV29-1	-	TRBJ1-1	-	TGCAGCTTGACAGTGGTTCTGCTGATGAACACTGAAGCTTTCTTT	CSLTVVLLMNTEAFF
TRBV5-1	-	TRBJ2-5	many	TGCGCCAGCAGCTTGACAGGAGAGACCCAGTACTTC	CASSLTGETQYF
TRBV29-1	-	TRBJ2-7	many	TGCAGCGTTTTTGCGGGGTCCGTGGTCTACGAGCAGTACTTC	CSVFAGSVVYEQYF
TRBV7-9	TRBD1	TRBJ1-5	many	TGTGCCAGCAGCTCAGACAGGGGCAATCAGCCCCAGCATTTT	CASSSDRGNQPQHF
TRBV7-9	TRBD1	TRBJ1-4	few	TGTGCCAGCAGCTCCCGGGACAGGGGTAGCGAAAAACTGTTTTTT	CASSSRDRGSEKLFF
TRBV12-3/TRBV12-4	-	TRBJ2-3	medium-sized	TGTGCCAGCAGTTTTCCGGGGTTCACAGATACGCAGTATTTT	CASSFPGFTDTQYF
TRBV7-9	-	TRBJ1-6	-	TGTGCCAGCAGCTCGATGCTGACAGGATTGAGTTCACCCCTCCACTTT	CASSSMLTGLSSPLHF
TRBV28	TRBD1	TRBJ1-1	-	TGTGCCAGCAGTCTCGGGACAGGTCTCCGGGTGAACACTGAAGCTTTCTTT	CASSLGTGLRVNTEAFF
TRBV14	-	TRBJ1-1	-	TGTGCCAGCAGCCCCCCAAACACTGAAGCTTTCTTT	CASSPPNTEAFF
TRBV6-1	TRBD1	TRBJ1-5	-	TGTGCCAGCAGGAGACAGGGGTTCAATCAGCCCCAGCATTTT	CASRRQGFNQPQHF
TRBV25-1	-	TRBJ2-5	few	TGTGCCAGCAGTGAATTTCGGGCAAACCAAGAGACCCAGTACTTC	CASSEFRANQETQYF
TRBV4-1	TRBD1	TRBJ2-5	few	TGCGCCAGCAGCCAATCCTTTATGACAGGGGTCAGCGAGACCCAGTACTTC	CASSQSFMTGVSETQYF
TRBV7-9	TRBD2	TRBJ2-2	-	TGTGCCAGCAGCATTCCCGGGACTAGCGGGGCTACCCGGGAGCTGTTTTTT	CASSIPGTSGATRELFF
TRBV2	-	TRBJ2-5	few	TGTGCCAGCAGTGTGGGAAATCGGGAGACCCAGTACTTC	CASSVGNRETQYF
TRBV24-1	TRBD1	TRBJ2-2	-	TGTGCCACCAGTGAGGCGCCGGGACAGGGGGCGCAGACCGGGGAGCTGTTTTTT	CATSEAPGQGAQTGELFF
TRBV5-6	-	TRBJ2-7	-	TGTGCCAGCAGCCCGGGGGACCGCTACGAGCAGTACTTC	CASSPGDRYEQYF
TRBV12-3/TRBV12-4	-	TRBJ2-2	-	TGTGCCGTCCAAGGGGGGGGGGCCGGGGAGCTGTTTTTT	CAVQGGGAGELFF
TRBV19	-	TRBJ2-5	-	TGTGCCAGTAGTAGGATCGGAGAGACCCAGTACTTC	CASSRIGETQYF
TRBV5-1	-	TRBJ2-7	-	TGCGCCAGCAGCTTGGCCGTCGGGCGCCAGGACGAGCAGTACTTC	CASSLAVGRQDEQYF
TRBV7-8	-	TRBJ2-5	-	TGTGCCAGCAGCTCCGGGACGCAAGAGACCCAGTACTTC	CASSSGTQETQYF
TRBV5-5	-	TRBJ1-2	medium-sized	TGTGCCAGCAGCCCGCCGGGACACTTATATGGCTACACCTTC	CASSPPGHLYGYTF
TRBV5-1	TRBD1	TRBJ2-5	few	TGCGCCAGCAGCGGGGGGACAGGTCCGCAAGAGACCCAGTACTTC	CASSGGTGPQETQYF
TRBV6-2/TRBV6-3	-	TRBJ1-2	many	TGTGCCAGCAGACCAGACAGCCTTGGGATCTATGGCTACACCTTC	CASRPDSLGIYGYTF
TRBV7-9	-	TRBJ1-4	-	TGTGCCAGCAGCAGGGGGAGGGGTGAAAAACTGTTTTTT	CASSRGRGEKLFF
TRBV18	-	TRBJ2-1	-	TGTGCCAGCTCACCACCGGTACAGAGCTCCTACAATGAGCAGTTCTTC	CASSPPVQSSYNEQFF
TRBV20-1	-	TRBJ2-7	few	TGCAGTGCTAGGGATGGTCAAGGGGCAAAGTACGAGCAGTACTTC	CSARDGQGAKYEQYF
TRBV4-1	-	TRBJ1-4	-	TGCGCCAGCAGCCTAGGGTCAGGCGGCGAAAAACTGTTTTTT	CASSLGSGGEKLFF
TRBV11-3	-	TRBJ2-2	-	TGTGCCAGCAGCGCCCGAGGGATACCTGGGACCGGGGAGCTGTTTTTT	CASSARGIPGTGELFF
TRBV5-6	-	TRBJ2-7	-	TGTGCCAGCAGCTTGTGGGATCCCTCCTACGAGCAGTACTTC	CASSLWDPSYEQYF
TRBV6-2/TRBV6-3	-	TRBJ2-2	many	TGTGCCAGCAGTTACGATGTGGATTTGACCGGGGAGCTGTTTTTT	CASSYDVDLTGELFF
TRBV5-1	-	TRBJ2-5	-	TGCGCCAGCAGCCCCGGTGGGGTACAAGAGACCCAGTACTTC	CASSPGGVQETQYF
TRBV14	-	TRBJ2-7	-	TGTGCCAGCAGCCAAGCCCCAGGGCAAGTGCAGTACTTC	CASSQAPGQVQYF
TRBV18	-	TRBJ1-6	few	TGTGCCAGCTCACAAGCCCCACTTTCACCCCTCCACTTT	CASSQAPLSPLHF
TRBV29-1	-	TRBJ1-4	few	TGCAGCGTTCGGAGTAATGAAAAACTGTTTTTT	CSVRSNEKLFF
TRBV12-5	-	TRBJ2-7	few	TGTGCTAGTGGTTTGAACGCCTACGAGCAGTACTTC	CASGLNAYEQYF
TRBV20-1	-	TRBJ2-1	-	TGCAGTGCTAAGCATCCGGGCCCGTACAATGAGCAGTTCTTC	CSAKHPGPYNEQFF
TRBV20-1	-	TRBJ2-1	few	TGCAGTGCTAGCATCCCACAAAGGCCATGGCATGAGCAGTTCTTC	CSASIPQRPWHEQFF
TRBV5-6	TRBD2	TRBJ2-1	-	TGTGCCAGCAGCTTAGGACTAGCGGGAGGGAGGAATGAGCAGTTCTTC	CASSLGLAGGRNEQFF
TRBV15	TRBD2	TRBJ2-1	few	TGTGCCACCAGCAGAGATCCGGGCGGGGGGCGCTACAATGAGCAGTTCTTC	CATSRDPGGGRYNEQFF
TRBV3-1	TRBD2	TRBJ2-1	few	TGTGCCAGCAGCCAAGCAACTAGCGGGGGGTGGGATGAGCAGTTCTTC	CASSQATSGGWDEQFF
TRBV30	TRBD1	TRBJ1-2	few	TGTGCCTGGGTCCGGACAGGGAAAGTTTCGGGCGGCTACACCTTC	CAWVRTGKVSGGYTF
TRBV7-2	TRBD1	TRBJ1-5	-	TGTGCCAGCAGCCCCCGGGACAGGGGGAGCAATCAGCCCCAGCATTTT	CASSPRDRGSNQPQHF
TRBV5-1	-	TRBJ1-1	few	TGCGCCAGCAGCTTGGAACGGTTCAATGAAGCTTTCTTT	CASSLERFNEAFF
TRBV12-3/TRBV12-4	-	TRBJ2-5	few	TGTGCCAGCATTCCTGGTAGCAGGACGAAGGGGGAGACCCAGTACTTC	CASIPGSRTKGETQYF
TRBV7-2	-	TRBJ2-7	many	TGTGCCAGCAGCTTAAAACTGTTCTACGAGCAGTACTTC	CASSLKLFYEQYF
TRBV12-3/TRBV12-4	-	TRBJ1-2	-	TGTGCCAGCAGCCTACCACCGGGGGTGGGCTCCACCTTC	CASSLPPGVGSTF